This TCR beta chain was sequenced in a study of T cells in Graves' hyperthyroidism and ophthalmopathy. RNA transcripts yielded amplified TCR beta CDR3 regions. Using the HTBI primer set, a first-round RT-PCR was run on the TCR CDR3. TCRdb used MiXCR to reprocess the multiplex PCR reads, holding one entry per CDR3 protein. The table has hundreds of thousands of distinct CDR3 sequences, about 15% seen once. Germline V lookup: CDR1 SQVTM, CDR2 ANQGSEA. CDR3 length: 13 amino acids. The germline V and J ends were trimmed by 4 bases and 4 bases, with 10 bases remaining between them. This clonotype was seen repeatedly, ten times or more.

The chain links TRBV29-1 to TRBJ2-2; no reliable D call. The receptor was isolated from a woman aged 30 to 39 with Graves' hyperthyroidism that later progressed to Graves' ophthalmopathy. The sequencing sample was made of blood. The CDR3 sequence: CSVVSGPTGELFF. Written as DNA, the CDR3 is TGCAGCGTTGTTTCCGGCCCCACCGGGGAGCTGTTTTTT.